These 16 T cell receptor beta chains were all obtained from the same sample, sequenced in a study of molecular identifiers for immune sequencing clone quantification (dated 2018 in TCRdb). Libraries were prepared through PCR. The data were produced on a NextSeq 500. TCRdb itself trimmed the public reads at Q25 with fastp, ran MiXCR and retained productive beta chains. Rows with one shared CDR3 protein collapse into an entry with the most common genes and DNA. This sample gives approximately 320,000 distinct CDR3 sequences in total; 24% of them show up just once. Jointly, the top ten make up around 0.7% of the sample. Material for sequencing was naive CD8+ T cells from blood, with Jurkat cell RNA spiked in. What this sample's cell subset or site label stands for: FACS-sorted CD8+CD4-CCR7+CD45RA+ naive T cells. The source of these receptors is a human donor in good health. Some libraries in this study had Jurkat cell RNA spiked in.

At least ten counts were recorded for this clonotype. The V and J genes are TRBV5-1 and TRBJ2-7; D is possibly TRBD1 or TRBD2 (5 bases each). V gave up 4 bases and J gave up 2 bases, with 16 bases separating them. Germline values: CDR1 SGHRS, CDR2 YFSETQ. The CDR3 extends over 15 amino acids. CDR3 residues: CASSLARTTTYEQYF. In DNA form, the CDR3 reads TGCGCCAGCAGCCTAGCCCGGACAACTACCTACGAGCAGTACTTC.

In its sample, this clonotype was seen a few times. The genes are TRBV19 and TRBJ2-7, with TRBD2 identical over 8 bases. Germline V CDR1 and CDR2: LNHDA, SQIVND (reference sequence). This CDR3 is 14 amino acids long. V shed 5 bases, J shed 3 bases, and the junction held 6 bases outside the gene matches. DNA for the CDR3: TGTGCCAGTAGTCCCAGCGGGGGCTACTACGAGCAGTACTTC. Residues: CASSPSGGYYEQYF.

The chain employs TRBV15 and TRBJ2-1; TRBD1 matches 7 bases. Germline V CDR1 and CDR2: LNHNV, YYDKDF (reference sequence). There are 13 residues in the CDR3. Trimming at V came to 6 bases and at J to 7 bases, leaving 6 bases not matched to a gene. CDR3 sequence reads: CATREGAGNEQFF. DNA of the CDR3: TGTGCCACCAGAGAGGGGGCAGGGAATGAGCAGTTCTTC.

A remark on this clonotype: A single base separates this from a much larger clone, so it may be a read error. The chain uses TRBV24-1 and TRBJ2-1, with a weak D call TRBD1 (6 bases). Germline CDR1 is KGHDR and CDR2 is SFDVKD. This CDR3 is 12 amino acids long. V was trimmed by 5 bases and J by 12 bases, leaving 13 bases between them. This CDR3 is CATSGVDRMQFF. Here the CDR3 DNA reads TGTGCCACCAGTGGTGTCGACAGGATGCAGTTCTTC.

This chain joins TRBV10-3 and TRBJ2-1; a possible D gene is TRBD1 (5 bases). The CDR3 totals 13 residues. The V end was cut by 0 bases, the J end by 10 bases, with 10 bases between. From germline, CDR1 is ENHRY and CDR2 SYGVKD. The CDR3 is CAISESQGNEQFF. In DNA form, the CDR3 reads TGTGCCATCAGTGAGTCTCAGGGAAACGAGCAGTTCTTC.

This clonotype was recorded many times. The chain combines TRBV29-1 with TRBJ1-1; possible D gene TRBD1, 5 bases. V lost 6 bases and J lost 0, with 20 bases in between. This CDR3 has 16 residues. Germline CDR1 reads SQVTM; CDR2 reads ANQGSEA. The CDR3 sequence is CSVPWGYRDLNTEAFF. The CDR3 region has the DNA TGCAGCGTGCCGTGGGGCTATAGGGATCTGAACACTGAAGCTTTCTTT.

V usage is TRBV6-1 and J usage is TRBJ2-7; maybe TRBD1 (6 bases). Trimming removed 6 bases at V and 2 bases at J, with 11 bases between. This CDR3 region has 13 residues. The germline V gene has CDR1 MNHNS and CDR2 SASEGT. CDR3 sequence: CASRDRTTYEQYF. In DNA form, the CDR3 reads TGTGCCAGCAGAGACAGGACCACCTACGAGCAGTACTTC.

This rearrangement joins TRBV11-3 to TRBJ1-2, with a weak D call TRBD1 (5 bases). Looked up from germline, CDR1 is SGHNT and CDR2 is YENEEA. V lost 7 bases and J 4 bases, leaving 16 bases between the germline ends. This CDR3 is built from 14 residues. The CDR3 region has the DNA TGTGCCAGCATAAAGAAAACAGGCAGCTATGGCTACACCTTC. Amino acid sequence: CASIKKTGSYGYTF.

This clonotype has at least ten counts. The rearrangement links TRBV20-1 to TRBJ2-1; no definite D call. Between the trimmed V and J ends, which lost 0 bases and 9 bases, there was a span of 12 bases. The V gene's germline CDR1 is DFQATT and CDR2 SNEGSKA (reference sequence). The CDR3 runs to 13 residues. CDR3 nucleotides: TGCAGTGCTAGAGATAGGTCGAGTTTTGAGCAGTTCTTC. The encoded protein is CSARDRSSFEQFF.

V gene TRBV11-2 combines with J gene TRBJ2-3; the D call may be TRBD1 or TRBD2 (6 bases each). V dropped 4 bases and J dropped 0 bases, with 11 bases sitting between them. The germline V gene has CDR1 SGHAT and CDR2 FQNNGV. The CDR3 extends over 15 amino acids. The CDR3 loop reads CASSSAGHSTDTQYF. The CDR3 coding sequence is TGTGCCAGCAGCTCGGCGGGACACAGCACAGATACGCAGTATTTT.

This clonotype was counted at least ten times. V gene TRBV13 combines with J gene TRBJ1-4; possibly TRBD1 for D (5 bases). Germline-derived CDR1 and CDR2 are PRHDT and FYEKMQ (reference sequence). Trimming cost V 4 bases and J 2 bases, with 5 bases left between them. This CDR3 comprises 13 residues. CDR3: CASSWGTNEKLFF. CDR3 coding DNA: TGTGCCAGCAGCTGGGGGACTAATGAAAAACTGTTTTTT.

This clonotype was counted only a few times. The chain is built from TRBV7-9 and TRBJ2-3, with TRBD2 identical over 10 bases. The CDR3 loop spans 16 amino acids. Germline loops: CDR1 SEHNR, CDR2 FQNEAQ (reference sequence). V dropped 5 bases and J dropped 6; count of bases not matched to a gene: 11. The CDR3 DNA reads TGTGCCAGCAGCATACCTACTAGCGGGGCGGATGATACGCAGTATTTT. This gives the protein CASSIPTSGADDTQYF.

This clonotype has ten or more counts. The V and J genes are TRBV4-1 and TRBJ2-1; D ambiguous. The V end was cut by 5 bases, the J end by 0 bases, with 11 bases between. This CDR3 has 15 amino acids. The germline gives CDR1 MGHRA, CDR2 YSYEKL. CDR3 sequence reads: CASSSRTDSYNEQFF. In nucleotides, the CDR3 is TGCGCCAGCAGCTCACGCACAGACTCCTACAATGAGCAGTTCTTC.

This clonotype was detected many times. The rearrangement links TRBV15 to TRBJ1-5; D possibly corresponds to TRBD1 (5 bases). This CDR3 has 15 residues. Germline CDR1 is LNHNV and CDR2 is YYDKDF (reference sequence). The V and J ends lost 0 bases and 6 bases respectively, with 12 bases between them. The CDR3 protein is CATSRDGHSSQPQHF. CDR3 bases: TGTGCCACCAGCAGAGATGGACACAGCTCTCAGCCCCAGCATTTT.

The table lists this clonotype with many counts. This chain uses TRBV7-2 with TRBJ2-1, with D hard to call. This CDR3 is 12 amino acids long. The V and J ends lost 4 bases and 3 bases respectively, with 4 bases between them. CDR1 is SGHTA and CDR2 is FQGNSA in the germline V gene. The CDR3 bases are TGTGCCAGCAGCTCTCGCTACAATGAGCAGTTCTTC. Its protein is CASSSRYNEQFF.

This chain connects TRBV20-1 to TRBJ2-3; D is possibly TRBD2 (6 bases). This CDR3 is built from 15 residues. The germline V and J ends were trimmed by 6 bases and 2 bases, with 18 bases remaining between them. Germline V gene lookup returns CDR1 DFQATT and CDR2 SNEGSKA (reference sequence). The CDR3: CSAYGSATYTDTQYF. The CDR3 DNA reads as TGCAGTGCCTACGGGAGCGCAACCTACACAGATACGCAGTATTTT.